The present T cell receptor (beta chain) was sequenced within a study of T cells after yellow fever vaccination (dated by TCRdb to the late 2010s). As for the study more broadly: The SMART-Seq v4 Ultra Low Input RNA kit was used to prepare libraries from fractions with low cell numbers. Bulk TCR alpha and beta repertoires were sequenced longitudinally to track T-cell clones before and after primary and booster YFV17D yellow fever vaccination. Two healthy male donors, one aged 18 to 30 and one aged 30 to 40 years, made up the cohort. Blood was drawn at multiple timepoints before and after primary and secondary immunization, with bulk PBMC replicates and cell subsets isolated.

TCR cDNA was made using 5'RACE template switching, a step that added a universal primer site and unique molecular identifiers. Priming of cDNA synthesis was performed from both the TCR alpha and TCR beta constant segments. Library amplification used two PCR steps, and the second PCR step added sample barcodes and sequencing adapters. Sequencing of libraries was done on Illumina HiSeq 2500 (2x100 bp) or NovaSeq (2x150 bp). The original methods were these. MIGEC was used to demultiplex reads and collapse the reads into UMI consensus sequences, and MiXCR was used for V(D)J alignment. Vaccine-responding clonotypes were identified with edgeR using replicate PBMC samples, with FDR below 0.01 and a log2 fold change above 5 up to day 15 being required. Each bulk clonotype received a CD4 or CD8 identity based on whether the sequenced CD4 or CD8 repertoire contained that clonotype at higher abundance. The public reads were reanalyzed by TCRdb: fastp trimming at Q25, MiXCR alignment, in-frame beta chains only. Rows with a matching CDR3 protein are joined into one entry that keeps the most common DNA and genes. In this record, the V and J calls reflect TCRdb's handling and not the investigators' own analysis. The sample records approximately 260,000 distinct CDR3 sequences, 10% to 15% of which are singletons. Together, the top ten hold less than 0.55% of the sample.

Beyond this particular receptor, the publication reports: The study included only a couple of donors, which limits how far the findings can be generalized. Computational filtering was required because FACS-sorted repertoires could contain abundant contaminating clonotypes from the bulk population. The secondary T-cell response was found to be weaker but faster than the primary response, with a peak reached on day 5 rather than on day 15. After the booster, most clones that had expanded after primary vaccination were detected again (approximately 95% of CD4 and around nine tenths of CD8), suggesting broad maintenance of memory. A small fraction of clonotypes showed up in both the CD4 and CD8 compartments, probably as a result of convergent recombination.

This specimen's treatment or condition label, per the study, means: live attenuated yellow fever vaccine strain. PBMCs were isolated from peripheral blood using a standard Ficoll-Paque protocol. Dynabeads CD4 and CD8 positive selection kits were used to isolate CD4 and CD8 T-cell fractions. RNA was extracted with TriZol from bulk PBMCs, CD4 and CD8 fractions, and dextramer-positive and dextramer-negative fractions. A remark on this clonotype: Its antigen remains unidentified. Base qualities are not at hand, and no much larger clone is one base apart.

Ends trimmed: V by 7 bases, J by 2 bases; bases unmatched to a gene: 10. The CDR1 and CDR2 encoded by the germline V gene are WSHSY and SAAADI. CDR3 length: 15 amino acids, cysteine to phenylalanine. Of all the DNA, just the CDR3 is kept, 45 bases in frame from base 1. The sequencing here drew on CD4+ T cells sorted from PBMCs, taken 45 days after the yellow fever booster vaccination. This sequence originates from a man younger than 40 who received the YFV17D yellow fever vaccine. The chain uses TRBV10-2 and TRBJ2-7; 8 central nucleotides agree with TRBD2. The CDR3 region reads CASTVSGGITYEQYF. Read as DNA, the sequence is TGCGCCAGCACCGTCTCGGGAGGGATAACCTACGAGCAGTACTTC.